This T cell receptor (beta chain) was observed in a study of T cells in localized non-small cell lung cancer. Study observations and caveats: Adjacent uninvolved lung had the highest clonality, suggesting focused antigen responses. Of the top 100 tumor clones, median around 60 were in adjacent lung, about 26 among its top 100. Blood T cell density predicted longer survival; adjacent-lung clonality, shorter.

Sequenced by immunoSEQ multiplex PCR; TCRdb stores in-frame clones only, minus some. The sample has about 51,000 clones, 81% seen once. The length of the CDR3 is 19 residues. Comments on this clone: The target antigen is unknown.

This clonotype was sampled from a man aged 35 to 70 with stage III lung adenocarcinoma. This chain connects TRBV21-1 to TRBJ2-5; TRBD1 was called by the table and not checked on the DNA. TRBV21-1 is assigned pseudogene status. The specimen was peripheral blood mononuclear cells, collected before any cancer treatment. CDR3 region: CASSKGLRGTGAHIETQYF. CDR3 bases: TGTGCCAGCAGCAAAGGGTTGAGAGGGACAGGGGCGCACATCGAGACCCAGTACTTC.